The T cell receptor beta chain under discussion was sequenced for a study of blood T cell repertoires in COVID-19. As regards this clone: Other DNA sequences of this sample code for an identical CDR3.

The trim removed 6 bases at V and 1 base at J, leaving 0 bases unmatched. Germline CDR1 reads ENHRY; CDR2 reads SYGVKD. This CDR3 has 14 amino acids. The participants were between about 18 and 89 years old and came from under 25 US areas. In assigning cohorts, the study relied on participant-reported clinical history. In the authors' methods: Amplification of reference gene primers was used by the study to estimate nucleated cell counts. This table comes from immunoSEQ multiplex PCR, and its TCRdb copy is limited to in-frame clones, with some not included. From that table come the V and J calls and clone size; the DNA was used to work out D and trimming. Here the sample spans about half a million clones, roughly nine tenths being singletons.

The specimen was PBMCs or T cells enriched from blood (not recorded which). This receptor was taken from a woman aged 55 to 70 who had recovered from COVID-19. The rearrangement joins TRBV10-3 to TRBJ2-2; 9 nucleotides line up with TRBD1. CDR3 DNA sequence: TGTGCCATCAGGGGACAGGGGAACACCGGGGAGCTGTTTTTT. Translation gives CAIRGQGNTGELFF.